A single sample gave rise to the 2 T cell receptor beta chains below, sequenced in a study of T cell responses to AZD1222 COVID-19 vaccine. The protocol was immunoSEQ multiplex PCR, while the TCRdb copy is restricted to in-frame clones and leaves out a portion. The data show about 130,000 clones, 90% seen once. The material sequenced was peripheral blood, taken on day 0 of MenACWY control vaccination. These receptors all stem from an adult in good health.

The chain employs TRBV14 and TRBJ2-1; TRBD1 might be the D (6 bases). The V gene's germline CDR1 is SGHDN and CDR2 FVKESK. The CDR3 is made up of 17 amino acids. Trimming removed 0 bases at V and 7 bases at J, with 19 bases between. CDR3 residues: CASSQELTALRGNEQFF. CDR3 nucleotide sequence: TGTGCCAGCAGCCAAGAACTGACCGCTTTGAGGGGGAATGAGCAGTTCTTC.

This clone was counted a single time. The genes are TRBV4-3 and TRBJ1-1; D may be TRBD1 (5 bases). Germline CDR1 is LGHNA and CDR2 is YSLEER. The CDR3 sequence is 18 residues long. V was shortened by 4 bases and J by 3 bases, with 24 bases between the two germline ends. CDR3 nucleotide sequence: TGCGCCAGCAGCCCGACATTCGTTTTGGGGGAAGGGGACACTGAAGCTTTCTTT. This translates into CASSPTFVLGEGDTEAFF.